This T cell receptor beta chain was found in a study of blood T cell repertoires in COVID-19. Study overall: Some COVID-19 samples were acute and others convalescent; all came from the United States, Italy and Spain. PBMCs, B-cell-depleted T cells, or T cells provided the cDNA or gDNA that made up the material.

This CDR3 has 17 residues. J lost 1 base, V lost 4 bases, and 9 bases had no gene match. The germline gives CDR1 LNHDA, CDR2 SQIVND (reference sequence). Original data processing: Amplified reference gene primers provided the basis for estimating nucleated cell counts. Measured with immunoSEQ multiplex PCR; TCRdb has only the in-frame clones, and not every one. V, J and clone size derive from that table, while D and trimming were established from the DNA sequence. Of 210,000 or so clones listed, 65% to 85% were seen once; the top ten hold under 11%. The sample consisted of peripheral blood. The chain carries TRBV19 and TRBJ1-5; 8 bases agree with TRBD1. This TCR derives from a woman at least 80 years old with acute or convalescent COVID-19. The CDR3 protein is CASSTKTRTGSNQPQHF. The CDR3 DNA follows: TGTGCCAGTAGTACCAAGACCCGGACAGGGAGCAATCAGCCCCAGCATTTT.